This T cell receptor (beta chain) was identified during a study of blood T cells in healthy people across ages. Alongside a J-beta primer mix, a sample-barcoded 5' primer served in a second PCR lasting roughly 7 to 12 cycles. In TCRdb, the 5' RACE reads were re-called with MiXCR into one record per CDR3 protein. The table has about 1.5 million distinct CDR3 sequences, 35% to 45% seen once; the top ten hold roughly 3.7%. This clonotype was recorded a few times. As yet, its antigen is unknown. Overall study findings and caveats: Not knowing donor CMV status may have confounded expanded clonotype changes. Among long-lived donors, naive CD4+ cells were more numerous and diversity higher than in aged donors.

Per germline, CDR1 LNHNV and CDR2 YYDKDF (reference sequence). The length of the CDR3 is 15 residues. The V gene lost 0 bases and the J gene lost 3 bases, with 9 bases spanning the gap. The clonotype originates from a woman aged 18-29 years in good health. Sequenced input: blood. J is TRBJ2-1 and V is TRBV15; D gene ambiguous. CDR3 region: CATSRDNQDYNEQFF. The DNA of the CDR3 is TGTGCCACCAGCAGAGATAATCAGGACTACAATGAGCAGTTCTTC.